The sequence of this TCR beta chain was determined in a study of technical replicates of blood from a few donors. The CDR3 is 17 residues long. Germline V CDR1 and CDR2: LNHNV, YYDKDF (reference sequence). The germline V and J ends were trimmed by 3 bases and 0 bases, with 15 bases remaining between them. Data came from immunoSEQ multiplex PCR; TCRdb stores just in-frame clones and leaves some out. The sample has around 89,000 clones; roughly 94% are singletons. This receptor was taken from a human donor in good health. The chain has TRBV15 and TRBJ1-3; D is undetermined. Material for sequencing was T cells isolated from PBMCs. CDR3 sequence reads: CATSSRLTVSSGNTIYF. The CDR3 DNA is TGTGCCACCAGCAGCCGGCTTACAGTGAGCTCTGGAAACACCATATATTTT.